This note documents a single T cell receptor (beta chain) sequence. The antigen remains unidentified. Investigators reverse transcribed all isolated RNA, so they sequenced expressed TCRB transcripts. Clones were sequenced by immunoSEQ multiplex PCR, and TCRdb holds only the in-frame ones, with some missing. This sample has about 60,000 clones; approximately 59% occur once, and the top ten carry roughly 2%. The CDR3 totals 15 residues. V was pared by 0 bases and J by 2 bases, with 5 bases of the junction left unmatched. Per the germline V gene, CDR1 is SGHRS and CDR2 is YFSETQ. This sample is part of a study of beta chain features in type 1 diabetes. Study context: Cell yields, gender and age were similar in healthy donors and patients.

Broader study findings: Shorter templates might be favored by PCR, equally in patients and controls.

This chain connects TRBV5-1 to TRBJ2-7; TRBD2 agrees at 7 bases. The sequenced sample consisted of Tregs from blood. The clonotype was recovered from a woman under 30 in good health. The CDR3 nucleotides are TGCGCCAGCAGCTTGGCCGGGGGGTCCGCCTACGAGCAGTACTTC. Translating gives CASSLAGGSAYEQYF. Looking up the rest from reference TRBV5-1 and TRBJ2-7 gives the full variable domain: KAGVTQTPRYLIKTRGQQVTLSCSPISGHRSVSWYQQTPGQGLQFLFEYFSETQRNKGNFPGRFSGRQFSNSRSEMNVSTLELGDSALYLCASSLAGGSAYEQYFGPGTRLTVT.